The rows below give T cell receptor beta chains drawn from one sample of a study of blood T cell repertoires in COVID-19. Measured with immunoSEQ multiplex PCR; TCRdb has only the in-frame clones, and not every one. Here the sample spans under 200,000 clones, approximately 83% being singletons. The specimen was peripheral blood. Receptors were obtained from a human donor in a cohort sampled during active COVID-19. The CDR3 runs from the conserved cysteine through the conserved F or W. The order of the fields is D gene, J gene, clone size, V gene, CDR3 protein, CDR3 DNA. D genes are given only for firm matches. Expanded clones are given a class, and other clones once, few, many or no size at all.

>TRBD2|TRBJ2-7|NA|TRBV19
CASSPGGVYEQYF
TGTGCCAGTAGCCCGGGAGGGGTCTACGAGCAGTACTTC
>NA|TRBJ1-5|NA|TRBV6-1
CASSERGSPNQPQHF
TGTGCCAGCAGTGAACGAGGGAGTCCCAATCAGCCCCAGCATTTT
>TRBD2|TRBJ2-3|NA|TRBV5-4
CASSSGLAGFYTDTQYF
TGTGCCAGCAGCTCCGGACTAGCGGGGTTCTACACAGATACGCAGTATTTT
>TRBD2|TRBJ2-7|NA|TRBV11-2
CASSPTGTRSYEQYF
TGTGCCAGCAGCCCGACCGGGACTAGGTCCTACGAGCAGTACTTC
>TRBD1|TRBJ2-7|NA|TRBV9
CASSVDHRGHEQYF
TGTGCCAGCAGCGTAGACCACAGGGGCCACGAGCAGTACTTC
>TRBD1|TRBJ1-2|NA|TRBV7-2
CASSARDSYGYTF
TGTGCCAGCAGCGCTCGGGACAGCTATGGCTACACCTTC
>TRBD1|TRBJ1-1|once|TRBV6-1
CASSEGTQGKTEAFF
TGTGCCAGCAGTGAAGGTACACAGGGGAAGACTGAAGCTTTCTTT
>TRBD2|TRBJ2-7|NA|TRBV13
CASSFGLAGAGRREQYF
TGTGCCAGCAGCTTCGGGCTAGCGGGAGCCGGGAGGAGGGAGCAGTACTTC
>NA|TRBJ1-6|NA|TRBV7-3
CASSRTTSYNSPLHF
TGTGCCAGCAGCCGGACTACCTCCTATAATTCACCCCTCCACTTT
>NA|TRBJ2-2|NA|TRBV5-4
CASSSLGSTGELFF
TGTGCCAGCAGCTCGCTCGGGAGCACCGGGGAGCTGTTTTTT
>NA|TRBJ2-2|NA|TRBV18
CASSPLTGNTGELFF
TGTGCCAGCTCACCACTGACAGGGAACACCGGGGAGCTGTTTTTT
>NA|TRBJ2-1|NA|TRBV7-9
CASSQTSYEQFF
TGTGCCAGCAGCCAAACTAGTTATGAGCAGTTCTTC
>TRBD2|TRBJ2-3|NA|TRBV13
CASSLTLAGGDTDTQYF
TGTGCCAGCAGCTTGACCCTAGCGGGAGGGGACACAGATACGCAGTATTTT
>TRBD1|TRBJ1-6|NA|TRBV9
CASSGGTGGTPLHF
TGTGCCAGCAGCGGTGGGACAGGGGGGACACCCCTCCACTTT